The 10 T cell receptor beta chains in this list originate from one sample, sequenced in a study of beta chain features in type 1 diabetes. TCRB transcripts that were expressed got sequenced, as all of the isolated RNA had been reverse transcribed. Some clones are missing from TCRdb's copy, which holds only in-frame ones; the method was immunoSEQ multiplex PCR. The table shows about 42,000 clones, with roughly 50% occurring only once. The sequencing sample was made of stem cell memory CD4+ T cells from blood. The receptors stem from a woman younger than 45 in good health.

V usage is TRBV30 and J usage is TRBJ2-3; D gene uncertain. The germline V gene has CDR1 GTSNPN and CDR2 SVGIG (reference sequence). Between the trimmed V and J ends, which lost 0 bases and 7 bases, there was a span of 5 bases. The CDR3 contains 11 residues. The CDR3: CAWSVLNTQYF. The DNA for the CDR3 is TGTGCCTGGAGTGTACTAAATACGCAGTATTTT.

As to this clone: Other DNA sequences of this sample code for an identical CDR3. The chain joins TRBV30 to TRBJ1-1, with 7 bases that match TRBD1. The CDR3 contains 13 residues. Germline lookup yields CDR1 GTSNPN and CDR2 SVGIG (reference sequence). V shed 3 bases and J 8 bases; nucleotides not matched to a gene: 9. CDR3 in amino acids: CAWRSQGGSEAFF. CDR3 DNA sequence: TGTGCCTGGAGGTCCCAGGGGGGATCGGAAGCTTTCTTT.

In this sample, this clone turned up a few times. V usage is TRBV7-9 and J usage is TRBJ2-2; TRBD2 matches 15 bases. Germline V gene lookup returns CDR1 SEHNR and CDR2 FQNEAQ (reference sequence). The CDR3 runs 19 residues. J lost 4 bases, V lost 5 bases, and 11 bases had no gene match. The CDR3 sequence: CASSNTWTSGRVATGELFF. CDR3 DNA sequence: TGTGCCAGCAGCAACACCTGGACTAGCGGGAGGGTCGCCACCGGGGAGCTGTTTTTT.

The CDR3 DNA reads TGTGCCAGCAGCTTAACGGGACAGGGATCGTCCGAGCAGTACTTC. This translates into CASSLTGQGSSEQYF. The V gene is TRBV7-3, the J gene TRBJ2-7; 9 nucleotides match TRBD1. V trimming: 0 bases; J trimming: 6 bases; junction bases outside the gene matches: 6. The germline gives CDR1 SGHTA, CDR2 FQGTGA. The CDR3 is 15 amino acids.

This chain's CDR3 is CASSLAYGGSSGANVLTF. DNA of the CDR3: TGTGCCAGCAGCTTAGCGTATGGAGGAAGCTCTGGGGCCAACGTCCTGACTTTC. The V gene is TRBV7-2, the J gene TRBJ2-6, with D perhaps TRBD2 (5 bases). The CDR3 length is 18 residues. Per germline, CDR1 SGHTA and CDR2 FQGNSA. V lost 0 bases, J lost 0 bases, and 12 bases lay in between. The full variable domain, in which reference TRBV7-2 and TRBJ2-6 provide the parts outside the CDR3, is GAGVSQSPSNKVTEKGKDVELRCDPISGHTALYWYRQSLGQGLEFLIYFQGNSAPDKSGLPSDRFSAERTGGSVSTLTIQRTQQEDSAVYLCASSLAYGGSSGANVLTFGAGSRLTVL.

This sequence joins TRBV11-2 and TRBJ2-3; the D gene is possibly TRBD2 (6 bases). Germline V lookup: CDR1 SGHAT, CDR2 FQNNGV. The length of the CDR3 is 16 residues. V was trimmed by 5 bases and J by 2 bases, leaving 17 bases between them. CDR3 sequence: CASSPWRGYDTDTQYF. The CDR3 DNA sequence: TGTGCCAGCAGCCCGTGGCGGGGATACGACACAGATACGCAGTATTTT.

This clone was seen a few times. The rearrangement joins TRBV28 to TRBJ2-5, with D possibly matching TRBD2 (5 bases). There are 11 residues in the CDR3. CDR1 MDHEN and CDR2 SYDVKM come from the germline V gene. V was trimmed by 7 bases and J by 8 bases, leaving 11 bases between them. In DNA form, the CDR3 reads TGTGCCAGCAAATCCCCGGGAACCCAGTACTTC. It translates to CASKSPGTQYF.

This clone was counted a few times. The J gene is TRBJ2-3, the V gene TRBV19; possibly TRBD2 for D (5 bases). The CDR3 extends over 15 amino acids. The germline CDR1 and CDR2 sequences are LNHDA and SQIVND (reference sequence). Trimming removed 6 bases from V and 2 bases from J, with 15 bases in between. The CDR3 region has the DNA TGTGCCAGTAGCATCTCGGAGGTCCTCACAGATACGCAGTATTTT. Protein sequence: CASSISEVLTDTQYF.

The chain employs TRBV7-8 and TRBJ2-5; 7 bases fit TRBD2. The CDR3 covers 16 residues. Unmatched junction bases numbered 7, after V lost 1 base and J lost 2 bases. Germline assignment: CDR1 SGHVS and CDR2 FQNEAQ. The CDR3 nucleotides are TGTGCCAGCAGCTTAGTTCCTAGCGGAGATCAAGAGACCCAGTACTTC. It encodes CASSLVPSGDQETQYF.

This sequence joins TRBV19 and TRBJ2-5, with TRBD2 as a possible D gene (7 bases). V was clipped by 9 bases and J by 2 bases, with 19 bases between them. This CDR3 is built from 15 residues. Germline CDR1 is LNHDA and CDR2 is SQIVND (reference sequence). The CDR3 coding sequence is TGTGCCAGCCGACGTGCGGGGGCACAACAAGAGACCCAGTACTTC. It translates to CASRRAGAQQETQYF.